The 23 T cell receptor beta chains below come from one sample, sequenced in a study of T cells in localized non-small cell lung cancer. The method was immunoSEQ multiplex PCR; TCRdb's version includes in-frame clones alone and lacks a portion of them. In the table there are 45,000 to 70,000 clones, 86% of which are singletons. This material consisted of peripheral blood, taken before any cancer treatment. All receptors derive from a woman between 35 and 70 years old with stage I lung adenocarcinoma.

V usage is TRBV19 and J usage is TRBJ1-1; 9 nucleotides agree with TRBD1. Germline V gene data show CDR1 as LNHDA and CDR2 as SQIVND (reference sequence). V lost 5 bases and J lost 3; bases outside the gene matches: 10. The CDR3 is 16 residues long. The CDR3 DNA reads as TGTGCCAGTAGTCCGGGACAGGGAGGGGGAGACACTGAAGCTTTCTTT. This gives the protein CASSPGQGGGDTEAFF.

This chain joins TRBV5-6 and TRBJ1-2; a weak D match, TRBD1 (6 bases). This CDR3 comprises 15 residues. V was pared by 2 bases and J by 4 bases, with 15 bases between. Germline V gives CDR1 SGHDT, CDR2 YYEEEE. The CDR3 reads CASSFPGDGSYGYTF. DNA of the CDR3: TGTGCCAGCAGCTTCCCAGGGGATGGGAGCTATGGCTACACCTTC. Filled out from reference TRBV5-6 and TRBJ1-2, the complete variable domain reads DAGVTQSPTHLIKTRGQQVTLRCSPKSGHDTVSWYQQALGQGPQFIFQYYEEEERQRGNFPDRFSGHQFPNYSSELNVNALLLGDSALYLCASSFPGDGSYGYTFGSGTRLTVV.

V and J are TRBV2 and TRBJ1-5; 7 bases map to TRBD1. CDR1 and CDR2 from the germline V gene are SNHLY and FYNNEI. The ends lost 6 bases at V and 1 base at J; junction bases unmatched: 3. The CDR3 is 14 amino acids. The CDR3, as DNA: TGTGCCAGCAGAGACAGGGTCAGCAATCAGCCCCAGCATTTT. Translated, it gives CASRDRVSNQPQHF.

The chain is built from TRBV4-1 and TRBJ2-1; D remains unclear. Germline V lookup: CDR1 MGHRA, CDR2 YSYEKL. This CDR3 contains 13 residues. V lost 0 bases, J lost 8 bases, and 8 bases lay in between. The CDR3 nucleotides are TGCGCCAGCAGCCAAGAGGTTTCCGATGAGCAGTTCTTC. It is translated as CASSQEVSDEQFF.

The rearrangement joins TRBV7-3 to TRBJ2-2; the match to TRBD2 covers 7 bases. Trimming removed 2 bases from V and 7 bases from J; junction bases left unmatched: 4. The germline V gene has CDR1 SGHTA and CDR2 FQGTGA. The CDR3 length is 14 residues. In DNA, the CDR3 is TGTGCCAGCAGCTTACGTCTAGCGGACGGGGAGCTGTTTTTT. It encodes CASSLRLADGELFF.

The chain carries TRBV7-7 and TRBJ2-5, with TRBD1 matching over 8 bases. Unmatched junction bases numbered 3, after V lost 4 bases and J lost 5 bases. The CDR3 totals 13 residues. Germline CDR1 reads SSHAT; CDR2 reads FNYEAQ (reference sequence). This CDR3 reads CASSSSGGETQYF. The CDR3, as DNA: TGTGCCAGCAGCTCCTCAGGGGGCGAGACCCAGTACTTC.

The chain employs TRBV19 and TRBJ1-4; unclear D gene. The CDR3 totals 15 residues. The germline gives CDR1 LNHDA, CDR2 SQIVND (reference sequence). The V and J ends lost 5 bases and 8 bases respectively, with 18 bases between them. CDR3 in DNA: TGTGCCAGTAGTGCAACCCCGGGTTACGGAGAAAAACTGTTTTTT. Translation: CASSATPGYGEKLFF.

The genes are TRBV5-1 and TRBJ2-2; no clear D gene. Germline V gives CDR1 SGHRS, CDR2 YFSETQ. Between the trimmed V and J ends, which lost 5 bases and 5 bases, there was a span of 16 bases. This CDR3 spans 15 amino acids. The CDR3 DNA sequence: TGCGCCAGCAGGCAGGACGGACCTCGTACCGGGGAGCTGTTTTTT. It encodes CASRQDGPRTGELFF.

The rearrangement uses TRBV2 and TRBJ1-2; TRBD1 matches 9 bases. This CDR3 spans 16 amino acids. The V gene's germline CDR1 is SNHLY and CDR2 FYNNEI. With 6 bases clipped from V and 2 bases from J, the junction kept 10 bases outside the gene matches. The CDR3, as DNA: TGTGCCAGCAGCGTTGGGACAGGGCGTACGAACTATGGCTACACCTTC. Translating gives CASSVGTGRTNYGYTF.

The chain uses TRBV19 and TRBJ2-5; D may be TRBD1 (5 bases). Trimming pared 11 bases from V and 6 bases from J, leaving 13 bases between. The CDR3 is 11 amino acids. Per the germline V gene, CDR1 is LNHDA and CDR2 is SQIVND (reference sequence). CDR3 sequence: CASKGMKTQYF. CDR3 nucleotide sequence: TGTGCCTCAAAGGGGATGAAGACCCAGTACTTC.

Only one count was recorded for this clone. The chain uses TRBV30 and TRBJ2-5; possibly TRBD1 for D (6 bases). The CDR3 has 11 residues. Germline V gene data show CDR1 as GTSNPN and CDR2 as SVGIG (reference sequence). The ends were cut back, 5 bases at V and 4 bases at J, with 8 bases in the middle. The CDR3 sequence is CAWLDRETQYF. The CDR3 nucleotides read TGTGCCTGGTTGGACAGAGAGACCCAGTACTTC.

V gene TRBV25-1 combines with J gene TRBJ1-1; D possibly corresponds to TRBD1 (5 bases). This CDR3 is 13 amino acids long. Trimming removed 7 bases from V and 1 base from J, with 10 bases in between. Germline lookup yields CDR1 MGHDK and CDR2 SYGVNS. Here the CDR3 reads CASIPQGNTEAFF. The DNA for the CDR3 is TGTGCCAGCATACCCCAGGGGAACACTGAAGCTTTCTTT.

This clone was detected once. CDR3 protein: CASSLMGQGGADTQYF. DNA for the CDR3: TGTGCCAGCAGCTTAATGGGGCAGGGAGGAGCAGATACGCAGTATTTT. V gene TRBV7-3 combines with J gene TRBJ2-3; D is possibly TRBD2 (6 bases). The V end lost 1 base, the J end lost 4 bases, and 15 bases lay between the germline ends. The CDR3 loop spans 16 amino acids. Looked up from germline, CDR1 is SGHTA and CDR2 is FQGTGA.

The genes are TRBV7-2 and TRBJ1-5, with D unresolved. The V gene lost 0 bases and the J gene lost 0 bases, with 6 bases spanning the gap. CDR3 length: 15 residues. Germline V gives CDR1 SGHTA, CDR2 FQGNSA. The DNA of the CDR3 is TGTGCCAGCAGCTTAGCTTTAACTAGCAATCAGCCCCAGCATTTT. Its translation: CASSLALTSNQPQHF.

The chain has TRBV4-1 and TRBJ2-7, with 9 bases fitting TRBD1. This CDR3 is 14 amino acids long. The V and J ends lost 5 bases and 5 bases, in that order; junction bases with no gene match: 7. Germline CDR1 is MGHRA and CDR2 is YSYEKL. The CDR3 DNA reads TGCGCCAGCAGCACGGACAGGGGAGCCCACGAGCAGTACTTC. It specifies CASSTDRGAHEQYF.

This clone was recorded only once. V gene TRBV19 combines with J gene TRBJ2-5, with 7 bases aligning to TRBD2. This CDR3 is built from 17 residues. V shed 0 bases, J shed 5 bases, and the junction held 12 bases outside the gene matches. Germline V gene lookup returns CDR1 LNHDA and CDR2 SQIVND (reference sequence). CDR3 sequence (DNA): TGTGCCAGTAGTATAGATCGGTCCCTAGCGGCGTTCGAGACCCAGTACTTC. This sequence encodes CASSIDRSLAAFETQYF.

The chain joins TRBV11-1 to TRBJ2-4; possible D gene TRBD1, 6 bases. V lost 5 bases to trimming and J lost 9 bases, with 14 bases between them. The CDR3 extends over 13 amino acids. Germline V gives CDR1 SGHAT, CDR2 FQDESV (reference sequence). CDR3 residues: CASSTQQGGIQYF. CDR3 nucleotide sequence: TGTGCCAGCAGCACCCAACAGGGTGGCATTCAGTACTTC.

The rearrangement links TRBV28 to TRBJ2-7; 8 bases are shared with TRBD2. J gave up 7 bases and V 6 bases, and 11 bases lay outside the gene matches. The CDR3 has 14 amino acids. Germline V gives CDR1 MDHEN, CDR2 SYDVKM. In DNA, the CDR3 is TGTGCCAGCAGACCCGGGGGGGCCTCGGGGGAGCAGTACTTC. Translating gives CASRPGGASGEQYF.

The genes are TRBV7-9 and TRBJ2-2; weak D call: TRBD1 (6 bases). Germline V gene sequence: CDR1 SEHNR, CDR2 FQNEAQ (reference sequence). V was pared by 4 bases and J by 2 bases, with 14 bases between. There are 16 residues in the CDR3. CDR3 in amino acids: CASSSYRARNTGELFF. The CDR3 DNA follows: TGTGCCAGCAGCTCCTACAGGGCTCGAAACACCGGGGAGCTGTTTTTT.

The chain recombines TRBV18 with TRBJ1-2; weak D call: TRBD1 (5 bases). V lost 0 bases and J lost 8, with 16 bases in between. Looked up from germline, CDR1 is KGHSH and CDR2 is LQKENI. This CDR3 is 15 amino acids long. The CDR3 loop is CASSPPQGPLGGYTF. In DNA, the CDR3 is TGTGCCAGCTCACCACCCCAGGGCCCACTTGGCGGCTACACCTTC.

The chain has TRBV20-1 and TRBJ2-5, with no clear D. Germline V gene sequence: CDR1 DFQATT, CDR2 SNEGSKA (reference sequence). The length of the CDR3 is 10 residues. V was clipped by 5 bases and J by 5 bases, with 6 bases between them. The CDR3 loop is CSALMETQYF. The CDR3, as DNA: TGCAGTGCTCTTATGGAGACCCAGTACTTC.

The gene calls are TRBV30 and TRBJ1-1, with no clear D. This CDR3 region has 13 residues. Germline CDR1 GTSNPN, CDR2 SVGIG (reference sequence). Trimming cost V 4 bases and J 2 bases, with 11 bases left between them. DNA of the CDR3: TGTGCCTGGAAGGAAAAGGCCAACACTGAAGCTTTCTTT. Protein product: CAWKEKANTEAFF.

This clone has just a few counts. This sequence joins TRBV16 and TRBJ1-1; maybe TRBD1 (5 bases). The germline V gene has CDR1 KGHSY and CDR2 FQNENV. The CDR3 extends over 18 amino acids. Trimming cost V 6 bases and J 0 bases, with 23 bases left between them. The CDR3 bases are TGTGCCAGCAGACCTCCCCAGGGTTGGGGCCCCATGAACACTGAAGCTTTCTTT. Translation gives CASRPPQGWGPMNTEAFF.